The rows below give T cell receptor beta chains drawn from one sample of a study of blood T cell repertoires in COVID-19. Here immunoSEQ multiplex PCR was the method, and the copy in TCRdb shows in-frame clones only, minus some. This sample has about 310,000 clones, with almost 90% found just once. The sequencing sample was made of peripheral blood. These receptors originate from a woman aged 35 to 49 with COVID-19, enrolled during active disease. Both conserved end residues are part of each CDR3. Fields, in order: clone size, V gene, D gene, J gene, CDR3 DNA, CDR3 protein. D genes are given only for firm matches. Clone size appears in some rows only: once, few, many, or a class for an expanded clone.

size: .
V: TRBV10-3
D: .
J: TRBJ2-7
DNA: TGTGCCATCAGTGACCGGTTCTCCTACGAGCAGTACTTC
CDR3: CAISDRFSYEQYF

size: .
V: TRBV11-2
D: .
J: TRBJ1-4
DNA: TGTGCCAGCAGCCAGATTAATGAAAAACTGTTTTTT
CDR3: CASSQINEKLFF

size: .
V: TRBV7-8
D: .
J: TRBJ1-4
DNA: TGTGCCAGCAGCTTAGGACGGCGGGGATTTGCAACTAATGAAAAACTGTTTTTT
CDR3: CASSLGRRGFATNEKLFF

size: .
V: TRBV7-9
D: .
J: TRBJ1-4
DNA: TGTGCCAGCAGCTTAAGTCAGGGAAGTGAAAAACTGTTTTTT
CDR3: CASSLSQGSEKLFF

size: once
V: TRBV12-3/TRBV12-4
D: .
J: TRBJ1-1
DNA: TGTGCCAGCAGTTTAGCGGTCGGTCCTGAAGCTTTCTTT
CDR3: CASSLAVGPEAFF

size: once
V: TRBV24-1
D: .
J: TRBJ1-2
DNA: TGTGCCACCAGTGATTCGCGGGGAGATTTTGGCTACACCTTC
CDR3: CATSDSRGDFGYTF

size: .
V: TRBV7-9
D: .
J: TRBJ1-6
DNA: TGTGCCAGCAGCCTCCTCGGGGGGGCGTCGTATAATTCACCCCTCCACTTT
CDR3: CASSLLGGASYNSPLHF

size: .
V: TRBV5-6
D: TRBD1
J: TRBJ1-3
DNA: TGTGCCAGCAGCTCCCCGGGCCAGGGGGCTAACACCATATATTTT
CDR3: CASSSPGQGANTIYF

size: .
V: TRBV19
D: TRBD1
J: TRBJ1-4
DNA: TGTGCCAGTAGTCAATTCCGGGACAGTCCTAATGAAAAACTGTTTTTT
CDR3: CASSQFRDSPNEKLFF

size: .
V: TRBV4-1
D: .
J: TRBJ2-2
DNA: TGCGCCAGCAGGCAAATCCGGGGTGCGAACACCGGGGAGCTGTTTTTT
CDR3: CASRQIRGANTGELFF

size: few
V: TRBV4-2
D: TRBD1
J: TRBJ2-7
DNA: TGTGCCAGCAGCCCATTCGGGACAGCCTACGAGCAGTACTTC
CDR3: CASSPFGTAYEQYF

size: .
V: TRBV19
D: .
J: TRBJ1-4
DNA: TGTGCCAGTACCCTGACAGCCCAGAATGAAAAACTGTTTTTT
CDR3: CASTLTAQNEKLFF

size: .
V: TRBV6-2/TRBV6-3
D: .
J: TRBJ2-3
DNA: TGTGCCAGCAGTTACCGAGATACCACAGATACGCAGTATTTT
CDR3: CASSYRDTTDTQYF

size: .
V: TRBV7-2
D: TRBD1
J: TRBJ1-5
DNA: TGTGCCAGCAGCCGGACAGGGGTAAAACAGCCCCAGCATTTT
CDR3: CASSRTGVKQPQHF

size: once
V: TRBV7-2
D: .
J: TRBJ2-7
DNA: TGTGCCAGCAGCTTTGGACAGCTCGGCGAGCAGTACTTC
CDR3: CASSFGQLGEQYF

size: .
V: TRBV30
D: TRBD1
J: TRBJ1-2
DNA: TGTGCCTGGGAGGGGGCGCGAGGCTACACCTTC
CDR3: CAWEGARGYTF

size: .
V: TRBV24-1
D: TRBD1
J: TRBJ2-3
DNA: TGTGCCACCAGTGATGGTAGGGGGCGCAGGGGCACAGATACGCAGTATTTT
CDR3: CATSDGRGRRGTDTQYF

size: .
V: TRBV5-6
D: TRBD1
J: TRBJ2-7
DNA: TGTGCCAGCAGCTTAAGGGGGACAGGGCCTCCCTACGAGCAGTACTTC
CDR3: CASSLRGTGPPYEQYF

size: .
V: TRBV6-2/TRBV6-3
D: .
J: TRBJ1-1
DNA: TGTGCCAGCAGTTACGGCGTGACTCCGAACACTGAAGCTTTCTTT
CDR3: CASSYGVTPNTEAFF

size: .
V: TRBV11-3
D: TRBD1
J: TRBJ2-2
DNA: TGTGCCAGCAGCCGAGCGGCAGGGGGCAGAACCGGGGAGCTGTTTTTT
CDR3: CASSRAAGGRTGELFF

size: .
V: TRBV28
D: .
J: TRBJ1-5
DNA: TGTGCCAGCAGTTTATGGGATACAGGGTATAGCAATCAGCCCCAGCATTTT
CDR3: CASSLWDTGYSNQPQHF

size: few
V: TRBV7-2
D: TRBD1
J: TRBJ1-6
DNA: TGTGCCAGCAGCCGGGACAGGGTTAGTTCACCCCTCCACTTT
CDR3: CASSRDRVSSPLHF

size: .
V: TRBV6-5
D: TRBD1
J: TRBJ2-1
DNA: TGTGCCAGCAGCCGCACAGGGGGAGACTACAATGAGCAGTTCTTC
CDR3: CASSRTGGDYNEQFF

size: .
V: TRBV7-8
D: .
J: TRBJ1-1
DNA: TGTGCCAGCAGCTTAGCCCCGGTCCCGGCTGAAGCTTTCTTT
CDR3: CASSLAPVPAEAFF

size: once
V: TRBV3-1/TRBV3-2
D: .
J: TRBJ2-5
DNA: TGTGCCAGCAGCCAAGATCAGTGGGGGACTCGGGAGACCCAGTACTTC
CDR3: CASSQDQWGTRETQYF

size: .
V: TRBV11-2
D: .
J: TRBJ1-4
DNA: TGTGCCAGCAGTTCTGCGTATCGGGGAAAACTGTTTTTT
CDR3: CASSSAYRGKLFF

size: .
V: TRBV5-1
D: TRBD1
J: TRBJ1-1
DNA: TGCGCCAGCAGCACCGGACAGGGTGAAACTGAAGCTTTCTTT
CDR3: CASSTGQGETEAFF

size: .
V: TRBV6-2/TRBV6-3
D: TRBD2
J: TRBJ2-7
DNA: TGTGCCAGCAGTTCCCTAACTAGCGGGGGTGGACTCGAGCAGTACTTC
CDR3: CASSSLTSGGGLEQYF

size: .
V: TRBV6-5
D: .
J: TRBJ1-1
DNA: TGTGCCAGCAGTTCCTTAAAGGGAGCGCCAGCTTTCTTT
CDR3: CASSSLKGAPAFF

size: .
V: TRBV30
D: .
J: TRBJ1-1
DNA: TGTGCCTGGAGTTTCGACAGCAGGCCTGAAGCTTTCTTT
CDR3: CAWSFDSRPEAFF

size: .
V: TRBV7-3
D: TRBD2
J: TRBJ2-3
DNA: TGTGCCAGCTCCAGGGCGGGAGGGAGCACAGATACGCAGTATTTT
CDR3: CASSRAGGSTDTQYF

size: .
V: TRBV6-5
D: .
J: TRBJ2-7
DNA: TGTGCCAGCAGCCGGGATTTCCTCTACGAGCAGTACTTC
CDR3: CASSRDFLYEQYF

size: .
V: TRBV10-3
D: TRBD1
J: TRBJ1-5
DNA: TGTGCCACCAAGAACCGGGACAGGGATAATCAGCCCCAGCATTTT
CDR3: CATKNRDRDNQPQHF